The 7 T cell receptor beta chains below come from one sample, sequenced in a study of T cell repertoires in cytomegalovirus infection. TCRdb analysed the reads with MiXCR anew, one entry per CDR3 protein. The data hold more than 250,000 distinct CDR3 sequences, with more than 20% observed a single time. Their antigens remain unidentified. The specimen comprised cultured PBMCs, sampled from culture after CMV antigen stimulation. These receptors all come from a human donor in good health (CMV status not recorded). Some clones in this sample may be carry-over from other donors' samples.

The V gene is TRBV6-6, the J gene TRBJ2-2, with 11 bases fitting TRBD2. The CDR3 runs to 17 residues. Trimming removed 0 bases from V and 4 bases from J; junction bases left unmatched: 4. The V gene's germline CDR1 is MNHNY and CDR2 SVGAGI (reference sequence). DNA of the CDR3: TGTGCCAGCAGTTACTCTGGGACTAGCGGATTCACCGGGGAGCTGTTTTTT. Amino acid sequence: CASSYSGTSGFTGELFF.

This clonotype was found many times. This rearrangement joins TRBV5-4 to TRBJ1-6; D might be TRBD1 (5 bases). The CDR3 has 16 amino acids. The V gene lost 3 bases and the J gene lost 6 bases, with 16 bases spanning the gap. The germline CDR1 and CDR2 sequences are SGHNT and YYREEE (reference sequence). The CDR3 DNA follows: TGTGCCAGCAGCTCGTCAACCAGTAGGGGTAATTCACCCCTCCACTTT. Protein sequence: CASSSSTSRGNSPLHF. Looking up the rest from reference TRBV5-4 and TRBJ1-6 gives the full variable domain: ETGVTQSPTHLIKTRGQQVTLRCSSQSGHNTVSWYQQALGQGPQFIFQYYREEENGRGNFPPRFSGLQFPNYSSELNVNALELDDSALYLCASSSSTSRGNSPLHFGNGTRLTVT.

The CDR3 spells CASSYGGLGGREQYF. The CDR3 nucleotides are TGTGCCAGCAGTTACGGGGGACTAGGCGGGCGCGAGCAGTACTTC. The gene calls are TRBV6-2 or TRBV6-3 and TRBJ2-7; 8 nucleotides line up with TRBD2. J gave up 6 bases and V 2 bases, and 9 bases lay outside the gene matches. The CDR3 contains 15 residues. Germline values: CDR1 MNHEY, CDR2 SVGEGT.

The table lists this clonotype with a few counts. The chain has TRBV10-3 and TRBJ1-2; TRBD1 matches 8 bases. V lost 3 bases, J lost 2 bases, and 14 bases stayed unmatched. The germline V gene encodes CDR1 ENHRY and CDR2 SYGVKD. This CDR3 spans 18 amino acids. CDR3 region: CAISEPRGRGLVNYGYTF. The CDR3, as DNA: TGTGCCATCAGTGAACCACGGGGCAGGGGGCTCGTGAACTATGGCTACACCTTC.

V and J are TRBV29-1 and TRBJ1-5, with D possibly being TRBD1 (6 bases). Germline CDR1 SQVTM, CDR2 ANQGSEA. This CDR3 has 15 amino acids. The V end lost 6 bases, the J end lost 5 bases, and 20 bases lay between the germline ends. The CDR3 sequence is CSVVEDRTADQPQHF. CDR3 nucleotide sequence: TGCAGCGTCGTCGAGGACCGGACAGCAGATCAGCCCCAGCATTTT.

This clonotype turned up a few times. The chain uses TRBV7-6 and TRBJ2-5, with a tentative D call TRBD2 (6 bases). The CDR3 totals 14 residues. V was shortened by 3 bases and J by 2 bases, with 10 bases between the two germline ends. Germline V gene data show CDR1 as SGHVS and CDR2 as FNYEAQ. CDR3 loop: CASSLEGRQETQYF. Here the CDR3 DNA reads TGTGCCAGCAGCTTGGAGGGGAGACAAGAGACCCAGTACTTC.

This clonotype was seen ten or more times. The rearrangement joins TRBV6-1 to TRBJ2-5; D uncertain. This CDR3 is built from 11 residues. CDR1 is MNHNS and CDR2 is SASEGT in the germline V gene. Trimming took 6 bases from V and 5 from J, leaving 7 bases between them. The CDR3 DNA is TGTGCCAGCAGCACCAGTGAGACCCAGTACTTC. This sequence encodes CASSTSETQYF.